The 8 T cell receptor beta chains presented below share a single source sample, sequenced in a study of lymphopenia after photon versus proton radiotherapy. Repertoires were generated with immunoSEQ multiplex PCR, while TCRdb's copy carries only in-frame clones and drops some. This repertoire shows just over 40,000 clones, around 84% found once; its top ten account for under 13%. The specimen was peripheral blood, collected from a patient treated with proton-based radiotherapy. These TCRs come from a woman aged 70-85 years with pancreatic cancer. Some clones in this sample may be carry-over from other donors' samples.

The chain carries TRBV6-5 and TRBJ2-3, with D perhaps matching TRBD1 (6 bases). The ends were cut back, 5 bases at V and 0 bases at J, with 6 bases in the middle. CDR3 size: 13 residues. In germline, CDR1 is MNHEY, CDR2 SVGAGI. This CDR3 reads CASSTGSTDTQYF. As DNA, the CDR3 is TGTGCCAGCAGTACAGGGAGCACAGATACGCAGTATTTT.

The chain combines TRBV2 with TRBJ2-3, with 10 positions matching TRBD1. Germline V gene lookup returns CDR1 SNHLY and CDR2 FYNNEI. The CDR3 covers 14 residues. The junction had 5 bases not matched to a gene; V was cut back by 5 bases and J by 6 bases. CDR3 nucleotides: TGTGCCAGCAGTAGGGACAGGGGAAGGGATACGCAGTATTTT. Amino acid sequence: CASSRDRGRDTQYF.

V usage is TRBV10-3 and J usage is TRBJ2-2; 7 bases fit TRBD2. The V segment lost 8 bases and the J segment 0 bases; nucleotides outside the gene matches: 9. The CDR3 covers 16 residues. Germline V gene data show CDR1 as ENHRY and CDR2 as SYGVKD. The CDR3 loop reads CAIGIAGHANTGELFF. CDR3 DNA sequence: TGTGCCATCGGAATAGCGGGTCATGCGAACACCGGGGAGCTGTTTTTT.

This chain connects TRBV19 to TRBJ1-5; D call uncertain. Deletions cut 2 bases from V and 0 bases from J, with 8 bases between. The length of the CDR3 is 15 residues. CDR1 is LNHDA and CDR2 is SQIVND in the germline V gene (reference sequence). The chain's CDR3 is CASSIQVNSNQPQHF. The CDR3 DNA reads TGTGCCAGTAGTATACAGGTTAATAGCAATCAGCCCCAGCATTTT.

The rearrangement joins TRBV5-1 to TRBJ1-2, with D perhaps matching TRBD1 (5 bases). Trimming cost V 4 bases and J 3 bases, with 13 bases left between them. Germline CDR1 reads SGHRS; CDR2 reads YFSETQ. CDR3 length equals 14 residues. The CDR3 loop reads CASSLPGRDYGYTF. The CDR3 DNA reads as TGCGCCAGCAGCCTTCCGGGACGTGACTATGGCTACACCTTC.

This rearrangement joins TRBV10-3 to TRBJ2-1; D may be TRBD2 (6 bases). Germline V gives CDR1 ENHRY, CDR2 SYGVKD. CDR3 size: 16 residues. V was shortened by 3 bases and J by 4 bases, with 16 bases between the two germline ends. CDR3 protein: CAISEGGTAMYNEQFF. CDR3 nucleotides: TGTGCCATCAGTGAAGGAGGGACCGCAATGTACAATGAGCAGTTCTTC.

The chain combines TRBV19 with TRBJ2-1; weak D call: TRBD1 (7 bases). The ends were cut back, 4 bases at V and 4 bases at J, with 17 bases in the middle. The CDR3 loop spans 16 amino acids. Germline V CDR1 and CDR2: LNHDA, SQIVND (reference sequence). The CDR3: CASSTRGALSYNEQFF. The CDR3 nucleotides read TGTGCCAGTAGTACCAGGGGGGCGCTCTCATACAATGAGCAGTTCTTC.

The chain combines TRBV6-6 with TRBJ2-1; TRBD2 matches at 9 bases. Germline lookup yields CDR1 MNHNY and CDR2 SVGAGI (reference sequence). The CDR3 contains 16 residues. The trim removed 7 bases at V and 0 bases at J, leaving 7 bases unmatched. In DNA form, the CDR3 reads TGTGCCAGCACCCAGATTAGCGGGAGCTCCTACAATGAGCAGTTCTTC. Translation gives CASTQISGSSYNEQFF.